This entry lists 9 T cell receptor beta chains sequenced from one sample in a study of identical twins. TCRdb called the 5' RACE reads again in MiXCR, with one record for every CDR3 protein. The table lists around 490,000 distinct CDR3 sequences, 14% of them singletons. In addition, the sample was reused for a study of yellow fever vaccine responses in identical twins.

The sequenced sample was CD4+ T cells sorted from blood. Receptors originate from a young woman in good health.

The chain joins TRBV7-2 to TRBJ2-3; 9 bases map to TRBD2. CDR1 is SGHTA and CDR2 is FQGNSA in the germline V gene. The CDR3 length is 16 residues. V lost 4 bases, J lost 3 bases, and 8 bases stayed unmatched. DNA for the CDR3: TGTGCCAGCAGCTCGGTAGGGACTAGCATTACAGATACGCAGTATTTT. Amino acid sequence: CASSSVGTSITDTQYF.

The genes are TRBV7-9 and TRBJ2-1; D is uncertain. Germline V gene data show CDR1 as SEHNR and CDR2 as FQNEAQ (reference sequence). The CDR3 consists of 15 residues. The germline V and J ends were trimmed by 5 bases and 9 bases, with 20 bases remaining between them. CDR3 residues: CASSEARAGVSEQFF. The CDR3, as DNA: TGTGCCAGCAGCGAAGCCCGAGCCGGCGTCAGTGAGCAGTTCTTC.

This clonotype was counted at least ten times. V gene TRBV2 combines with J gene TRBJ2-2; the match to TRBD2 covers 9 bases. The CDR3 consists of 18 residues. Per germline, CDR1 SNHLY and CDR2 FYNNEI. The J segment lost 0 bases and the V segment lost 2 bases, leaving 7 bases of the junction unmatched. CDR3 residues: CASSEIQLAGTNTGELFF. For the CDR3, the DNA is TGTGCCAGCAGTGAAATTCAGCTAGCGGGGACGAACACCGGGGAGCTGTTTTTT.

The chain links TRBV20-1 to TRBJ1-5; D possibly corresponds to TRBD1 (6 bases). From germline, CDR1 is DFQATT and CDR2 SNEGSKA (reference sequence). The CDR3 length is 14 residues. Trimming cost V 5 bases and J 1 base, with 12 bases left between them. The CDR3 loop reads CSASPGESNQPQHF. In DNA form, the CDR3 reads TGCAGTGCTTCCCCAGGGGAGAGCAATCAGCCCCAGCATTTT.

This clonotype has just a few counts. V is TRBV2 and J is TRBJ1-5; 8 nucleotides line up with TRBD1. The length of the CDR3 is 14 residues. V trimming: 4 bases; J trimming: 7 bases; junction bases outside the gene matches: 6. Germline V gives CDR1 SNHLY, CDR2 FYNNEI. DNA for the CDR3: TGTGCCAGCAGTGCGAGACAGGGGAGCCAGCCCCAGCATTTT. Residues: CASSARQGSQPQHF.

This clonotype has at least ten counts. This sequence joins TRBV5-6 and TRBJ2-5; no clear D gene. This CDR3 is 12 amino acids long. V lost 2 bases and J 5 bases, leaving 7 bases between the germline ends. Germline V lookup: CDR1 SGHDT, CDR2 YYEEEE. The CDR3 bases are TGTGCCAGCAGCTTTAGGCAGGAGACCCAGTACTTC. Translated, it gives CASSFRQETQYF.

This clonotype was seen a handful of times. In nucleotides, the CDR3 is TGTGCCAGCAGTGAATCAGGAAGATCCTACGAGCAGTACTTC. It encodes CASSESGRSYEQYF. This rearrangement joins TRBV2 to TRBJ2-7; no clear D gene. Germline values: CDR1 SNHLY, CDR2 FYNNEI. The CDR3 totals 14 residues. The V end lost 2 bases, the J end lost 1 base, and 9 bases lay between the germline ends.

This clonotype was observed a few times. The chain joins TRBV7-9 to TRBJ2-1; 7 bases are shared with TRBD2. The CDR3 covers 16 residues. Germline CDR1 reads SEHNR; CDR2 reads FQNEAQ (reference sequence). V trimming: 5 bases; J trimming: 5 bases; junction bases outside the gene matches: 12. CDR3 sequence reads: CASSLRGGSFDNEQFF. CDR3 sequence (DNA): TGTGCCAGCAGCCTGAGAGGCGGGAGTTTCGACAATGAGCAGTTCTTC.

V gene TRBV28 combines with J gene TRBJ2-1; TRBD1 matches at 9 bases. The CDR3 extends over 15 amino acids. CDR1 and CDR2 from the germline V gene are MDHEN and SYDVKM. Trimming took 7 bases from V and 2 from J; bases not matched to a gene: 6. The CDR3 loop is CASIGTGGAYNEQFF. CDR3 nucleotide sequence: TGTGCCAGCATAGGAACAGGGGGCGCCTACAATGAGCAGTTCTTC.